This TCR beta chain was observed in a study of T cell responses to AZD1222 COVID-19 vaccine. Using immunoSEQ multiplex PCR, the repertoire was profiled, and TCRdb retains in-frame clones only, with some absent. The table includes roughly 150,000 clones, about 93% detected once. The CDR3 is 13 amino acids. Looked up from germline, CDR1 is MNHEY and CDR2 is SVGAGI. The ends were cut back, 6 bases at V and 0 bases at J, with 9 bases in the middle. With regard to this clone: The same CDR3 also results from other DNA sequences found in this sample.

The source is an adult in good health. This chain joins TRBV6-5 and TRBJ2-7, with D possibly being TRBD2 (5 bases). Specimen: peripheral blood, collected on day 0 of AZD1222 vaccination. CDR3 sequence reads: CASSRTASYEQYF. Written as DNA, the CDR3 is TGTGCCAGCAGCAGGACTGCCTCCTACGAGCAGTACTTC.